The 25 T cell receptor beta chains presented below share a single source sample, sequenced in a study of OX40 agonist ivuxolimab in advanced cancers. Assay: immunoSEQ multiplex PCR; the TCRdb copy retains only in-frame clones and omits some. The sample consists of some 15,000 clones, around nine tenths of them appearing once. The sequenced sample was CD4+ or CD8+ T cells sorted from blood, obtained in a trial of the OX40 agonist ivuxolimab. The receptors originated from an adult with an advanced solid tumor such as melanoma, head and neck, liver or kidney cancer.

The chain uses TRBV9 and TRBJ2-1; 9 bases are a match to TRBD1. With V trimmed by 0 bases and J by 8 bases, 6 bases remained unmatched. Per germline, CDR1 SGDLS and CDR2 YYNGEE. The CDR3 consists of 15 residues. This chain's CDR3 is CASSVGGQGNDEQFF. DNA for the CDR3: TGTGCCAGCAGCGTAGGGGGACAGGGTAACGATGAGCAGTTCTTC.

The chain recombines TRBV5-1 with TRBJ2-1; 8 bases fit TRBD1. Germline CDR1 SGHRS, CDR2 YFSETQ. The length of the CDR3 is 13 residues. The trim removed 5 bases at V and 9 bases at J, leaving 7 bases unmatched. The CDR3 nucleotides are TGCGCCAGCAGGCATAAACAGGGGGGTGAGCAGTTCTTC. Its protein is CASRHKQGGEQFF.

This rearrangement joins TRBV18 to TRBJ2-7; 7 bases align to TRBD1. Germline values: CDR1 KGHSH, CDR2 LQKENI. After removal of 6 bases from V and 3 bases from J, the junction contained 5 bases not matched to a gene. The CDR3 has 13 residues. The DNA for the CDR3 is TGTGCCAGCTCTTTCGGGACAGACTACGAGCAGTACTTC. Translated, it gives CASSFGTDYEQYF.

CDR3 region: CASSVPGLAGEKTQYF. The CDR3, as DNA: TGTGCCAGCAGCGTGCCGGGACTAGCGGGAGAAAAGACCCAGTACTTC. This chain connects TRBV5-6 to TRBJ2-5, with 14 bases that match TRBD2. Germline CDR1 is SGHDT and CDR2 is YYEEEE. V lost 4 bases to trimming and J lost 6 bases; unmatched junction nucleotides: 8. CDR3 length equals 16 residues.

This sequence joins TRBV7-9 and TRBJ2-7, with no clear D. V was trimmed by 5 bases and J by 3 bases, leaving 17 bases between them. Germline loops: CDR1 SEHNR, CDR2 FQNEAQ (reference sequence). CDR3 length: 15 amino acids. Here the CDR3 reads CASSPDDSAVYEQYF. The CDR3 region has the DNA TGTGCCAGCAGCCCGGACGATTCGGCGGTCTACGAGCAGTACTTC.

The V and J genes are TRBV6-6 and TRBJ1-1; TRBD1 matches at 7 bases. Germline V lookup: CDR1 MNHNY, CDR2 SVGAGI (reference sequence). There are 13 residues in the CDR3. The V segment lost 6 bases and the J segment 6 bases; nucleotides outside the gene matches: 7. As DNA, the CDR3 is TGTGCCAGCAGCGAAGGGGGCGCGCCTGAAGCTTTCTTT. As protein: CASSEGGAPEAFF.

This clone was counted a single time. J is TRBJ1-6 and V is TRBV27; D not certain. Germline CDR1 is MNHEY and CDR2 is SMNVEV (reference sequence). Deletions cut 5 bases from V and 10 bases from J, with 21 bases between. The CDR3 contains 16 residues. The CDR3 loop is CASSPYPRGFDSPLHF. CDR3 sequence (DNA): TGTGCCAGCAGTCCCTACCCCCGCGGGTTTGACTCACCCCTCCACTTT.

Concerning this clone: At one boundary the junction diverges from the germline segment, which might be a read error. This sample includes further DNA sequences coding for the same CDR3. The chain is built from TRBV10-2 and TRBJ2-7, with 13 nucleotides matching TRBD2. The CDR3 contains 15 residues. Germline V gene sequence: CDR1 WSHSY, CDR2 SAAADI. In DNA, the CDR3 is TGCGCCAGCGGGAGGACTAGCGGGAGCTCCTATGAGCAGTACTTC. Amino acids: CASGRTSGSSYEQYF.

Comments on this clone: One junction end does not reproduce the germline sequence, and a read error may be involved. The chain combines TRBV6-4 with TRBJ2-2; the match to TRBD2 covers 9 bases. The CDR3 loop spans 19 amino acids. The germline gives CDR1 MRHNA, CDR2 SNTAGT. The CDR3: CASSDRRSGRPTNTGELLF. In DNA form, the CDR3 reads TGTGCCAGCAGTGATAGGAGGAGCGGGAGGCCCACGAACACCGGGGAGCTGCTTTTT.

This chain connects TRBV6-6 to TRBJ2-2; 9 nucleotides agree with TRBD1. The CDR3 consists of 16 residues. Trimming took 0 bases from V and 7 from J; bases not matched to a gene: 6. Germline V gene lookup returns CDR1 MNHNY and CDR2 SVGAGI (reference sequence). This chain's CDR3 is CASSYSRQGVGGELFF. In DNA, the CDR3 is TGTGCCAGCAGTTACTCGAGACAGGGGGTCGGCGGGGAGCTGTTTTTT.

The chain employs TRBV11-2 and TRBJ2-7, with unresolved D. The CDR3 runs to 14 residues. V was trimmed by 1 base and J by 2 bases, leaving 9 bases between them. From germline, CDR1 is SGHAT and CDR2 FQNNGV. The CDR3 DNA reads TGTGCCAGCAGCTTAGTGTCCGCGGCCTACGAGCAGTACTTC. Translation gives CASSLVSAAYEQYF.

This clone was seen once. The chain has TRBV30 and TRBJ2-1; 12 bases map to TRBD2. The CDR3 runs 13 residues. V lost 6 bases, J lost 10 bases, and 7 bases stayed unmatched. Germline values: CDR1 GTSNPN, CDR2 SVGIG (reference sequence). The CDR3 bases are TGTGCCTGCCGATCTAGCGGGAGGGTCGAGCAGTTCTTC. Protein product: CACRSSGRVEQFF.

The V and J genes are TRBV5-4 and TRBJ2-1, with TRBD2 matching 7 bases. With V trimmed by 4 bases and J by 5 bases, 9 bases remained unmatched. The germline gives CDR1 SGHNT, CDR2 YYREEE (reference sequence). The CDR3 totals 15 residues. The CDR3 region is CASSPSGREDNEQFF. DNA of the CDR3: TGTGCCAGCAGCCCTAGCGGAAGGGAGGACAATGAGCAGTTCTTC.

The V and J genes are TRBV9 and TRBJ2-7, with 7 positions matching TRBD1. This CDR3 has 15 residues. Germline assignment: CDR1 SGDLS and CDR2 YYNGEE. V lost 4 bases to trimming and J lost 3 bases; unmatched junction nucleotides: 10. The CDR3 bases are TGTGCCAGCAGCCCCGGGACAGTAACCGGCTACGAGCAGTACTTC. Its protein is CASSPGTVTGYEQYF. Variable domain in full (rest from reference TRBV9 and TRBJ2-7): DSGVTQTPKHLITATGQRVTLRCSPRSGDLSVYWYQQSLDQGLQFLIQYYNGEERAKGNILERFSAQQFPDLHSELNLSSLELGDSALYFCASSPGTVTGYEQYFGPGTRLTVT.

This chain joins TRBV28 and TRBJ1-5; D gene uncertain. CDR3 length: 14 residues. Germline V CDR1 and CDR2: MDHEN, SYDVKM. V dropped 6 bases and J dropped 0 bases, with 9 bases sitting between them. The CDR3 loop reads CASRSTYSNQPQHF. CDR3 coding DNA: TGTGCCAGCAGGTCGACATATAGCAATCAGCCCCAGCATTTT.

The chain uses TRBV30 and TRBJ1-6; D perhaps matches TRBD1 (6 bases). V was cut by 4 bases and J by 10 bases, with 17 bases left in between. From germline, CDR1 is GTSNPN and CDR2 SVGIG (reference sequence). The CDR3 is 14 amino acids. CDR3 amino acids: CAWTQQGSGSPLHF. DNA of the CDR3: TGTGCCTGGACCCAACAGGGTAGTGGCTCACCCCTCCACTTT.

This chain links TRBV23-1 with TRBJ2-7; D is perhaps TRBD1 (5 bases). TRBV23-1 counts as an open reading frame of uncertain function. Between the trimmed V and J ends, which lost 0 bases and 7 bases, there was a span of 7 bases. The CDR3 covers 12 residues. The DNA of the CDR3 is TGCGCCAGCAGTCAATCCCGGACAGAGCAGTACTTC. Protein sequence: CASSQSRTEQYF.

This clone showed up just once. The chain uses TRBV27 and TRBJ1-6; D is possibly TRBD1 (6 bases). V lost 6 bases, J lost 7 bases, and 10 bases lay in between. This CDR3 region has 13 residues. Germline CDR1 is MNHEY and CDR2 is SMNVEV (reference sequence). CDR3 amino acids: CASRPDRNSPLHF. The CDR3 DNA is TGTGCCAGCAGACCCGACAGGAATTCACCCCTCCACTTT.

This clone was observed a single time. The CDR3 protein is CASSLASGSTDTQYF. CDR3 sequence (DNA): TGCGCCAGCAGCTTGGCCAGCGGCTCCACAGATACGCAGTATTTT. The chain carries TRBV5-1 and TRBJ2-3, with a weak D call TRBD2 (5 bases). Germline assignment: CDR1 SGHRS and CDR2 YFSETQ. Between the trimmed V and J ends, which lost 0 bases and 2 bases, there was a span of 10 bases. The CDR3 is 15 residues long.

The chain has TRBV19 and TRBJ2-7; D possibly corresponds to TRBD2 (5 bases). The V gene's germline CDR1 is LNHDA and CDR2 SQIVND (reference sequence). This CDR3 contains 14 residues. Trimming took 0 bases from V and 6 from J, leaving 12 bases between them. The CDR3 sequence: CASSIDAVGSEQYF. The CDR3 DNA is TGTGCCAGTAGTATAGATGCAGTAGGGAGCGAGCAGTACTTC.

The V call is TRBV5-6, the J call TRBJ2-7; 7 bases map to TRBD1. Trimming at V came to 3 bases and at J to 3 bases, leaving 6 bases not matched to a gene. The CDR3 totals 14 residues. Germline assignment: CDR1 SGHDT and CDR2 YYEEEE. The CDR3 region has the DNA TGTGCCAGCAGCTCCCGGGACAGAGGCTACGAGCAGTACTTC. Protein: CASSSRDRGYEQYF.

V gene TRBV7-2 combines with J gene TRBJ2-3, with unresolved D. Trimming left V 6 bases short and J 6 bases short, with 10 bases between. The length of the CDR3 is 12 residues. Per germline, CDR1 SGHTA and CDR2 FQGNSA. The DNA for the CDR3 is TGTGCCAGCAGTGCAATCGCCGATACGCAGTATTTT. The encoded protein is CASSAIADTQYF.

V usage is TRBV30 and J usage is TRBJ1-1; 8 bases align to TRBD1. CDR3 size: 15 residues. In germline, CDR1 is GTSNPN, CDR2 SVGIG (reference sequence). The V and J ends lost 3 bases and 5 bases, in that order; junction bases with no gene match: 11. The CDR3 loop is CAWRDSQGAGTEAFF. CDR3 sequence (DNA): TGTGCCTGGAGAGACTCTCAGGGGGCAGGGACTGAAGCTTTCTTT.

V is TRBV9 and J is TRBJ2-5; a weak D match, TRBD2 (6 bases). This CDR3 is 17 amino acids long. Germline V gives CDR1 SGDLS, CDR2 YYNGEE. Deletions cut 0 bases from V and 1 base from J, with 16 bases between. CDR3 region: CASSVGWVGGPQETQYF. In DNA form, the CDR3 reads TGTGCCAGCAGCGTAGGCTGGGTGGGAGGCCCCCAAGAGACCCAGTACTTC.

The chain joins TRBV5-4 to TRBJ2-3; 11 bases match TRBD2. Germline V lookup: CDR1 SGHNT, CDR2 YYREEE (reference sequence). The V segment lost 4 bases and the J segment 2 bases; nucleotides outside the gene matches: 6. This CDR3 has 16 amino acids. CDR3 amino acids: CASSGGLAVNTDTQYF. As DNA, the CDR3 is TGTGCCAGCAGCGGGGGACTAGCGGTTAACACAGATACGCAGTATTTT.